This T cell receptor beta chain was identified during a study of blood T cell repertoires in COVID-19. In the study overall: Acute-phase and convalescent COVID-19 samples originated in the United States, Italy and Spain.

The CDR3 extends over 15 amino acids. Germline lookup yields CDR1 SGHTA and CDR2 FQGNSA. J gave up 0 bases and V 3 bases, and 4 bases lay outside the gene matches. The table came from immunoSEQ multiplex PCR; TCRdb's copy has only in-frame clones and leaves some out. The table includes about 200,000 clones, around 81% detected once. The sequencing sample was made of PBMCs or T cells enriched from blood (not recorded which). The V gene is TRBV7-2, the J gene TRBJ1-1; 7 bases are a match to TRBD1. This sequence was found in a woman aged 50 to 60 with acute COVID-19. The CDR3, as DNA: TGTGCCAGCAGCTTTACAGGGGTACTGAACACTGAAGCTTTCTTT. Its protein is CASSFTGVLNTEAFF.